The rows below give T cell receptor beta chains drawn from one sample of a study of blood T cell repertoires in COVID-19. The data were produced by immunoSEQ multiplex PCR, yet TCRdb's version contains in-frame clones alone and is incomplete. The sample contains about 190,000 clones, more than 70% of which appear only once. The sequenced sample consisted of peripheral blood. These receptors all come from a woman in her thirties or forties who had recovered from COVID-19. CDR3s include the opening cysteine and the closing phenylalanine or tryptophan. Fields, in order: CDR3 length, V gene, J gene, clone size, D gene, CDR3 DNA, CDR3 protein. The D gene is left open where the match is weak. The listing skips clone size in some rows; elsewhere it reads once, few, many or a size class.

12	TRBV6-6	TRBJ2-7	.	.	TGTGCCAGCAGTTACCCAACAGGGGAGCAGTACTTC	CASSYPTGEQYF
14	TRBV6-5	TRBJ1-1	.	TRBD1	TGTGCCAGCAGCCTCCAGGGGGAGGACACTGAAGCTTTCTTT	CASSLQGEDTEAFF
13	TRBV24-1	TRBJ2-2	.	TRBD1	TGTGCCGCGGACAGGGCTGGCACCGGGGAGCTGTTTTTT	CAADRAGTGELFF
15	TRBV6-5	TRBJ2-7	once	TRBD2	TGTGCCAGCAGTAGCGGACTAGCGAGCTCCTACGAGCAGTACTTC	CASSSGLASSYEQYF
14	TRBV19	TRBJ2-1	few	TRBD2	TGTGCCAGTAGTATGGCTAGCGGGAAAGATGAGCAGTTCTTC	CASSMASGKDEQFF
12	TRBV6-6	TRBJ2-7	.	.	TGCGCCAGTTCCTCCAGGGTTGCCGAGCAGTACTTC	CASSSRVAEQYF
16	TRBV19	TRBJ2-7	.	.	TGTGCCAGTAGTATGCCCCGGAAGGGATTGAGGGACGAGCAGTACTTC	CASSMPRKGLRDEQYF
15	TRBV21-1	TRBJ2-1	.	.	TGTGCCAGCAGCAAATTAGGGACTAGCGGCAATGAGCAGTTCTTC	CASSKLGTSGNEQFF
14	TRBV3-1/TRBV3-2	TRBJ2-5	.	.	TGTGCCAGCAGCCAAGCGGGAGTAGCAGAGACCCAGTACTTC	CASSQAGVAETQYF
14	TRBV9	TRBJ2-7	.	TRBD2	TGTGCCAGCAGCGGAGCGGGAGGGTCCTACGAGCAGTACTTC	CASSGAGGSYEQYF
16	TRBV19	TRBJ1-1	.	.	TGTGCCACTCACCGGGACTCTTCTTTACCGAACACTGAAGCTTTCTTT	CATHRDSSLPNTEAFF